Sequencing of this TCR beta chain was carried out in a study of T cell responses to AZD1222 COVID-19 vaccine. Libraries were prepared by immunoSEQ multiplex PCR; TCRdb keeps only in-frame clonotypes and omits some of them. The table lists some 130,000 clones, approximately 86% of them singletons, with about 2.5% in the top ten. V shed 0 bases, J shed 7 bases, and the junction held 7 bases outside the gene matches. The CDR3 runs to 16 residues. Germline V gene data show CDR1 as KGHSH and CDR2 as LQKENI. This clone was seen once. The sample here was peripheral blood, taken 28 days after the second AZD1222 dose. The J gene is TRBJ2-1, the V gene TRBV18; 9 nucleotides line up with TRBD1. The TCR sequence derives from an adult who received the AZD1222 COVID-19 vaccine. The CDR3 protein is CASSPPTGGHGNEQFF. For the CDR3, the DNA is TGTGCCAGCTCACCACCGACAGGGGGGCATGGGAATGAGCAGTTCTTC.